This entry lists 21 T cell receptor beta chains sequenced from one sample in a study of cytomegalovirus exposure and HLA in healthy donors. 60 Vbeta and 13 Jbeta primers were used in PCR. Sequenced by immunoSEQ multiplex PCR; TCRdb stores in-frame clones only, minus some. The top ten hold about a sixth of the sample, which has approximately 220,000 clones, 60% to 85% seen once. The sequenced sample was PBMCs. These receptors were obtained from a man between 40 and 49 years old in good health and CMV-seronegative.

This clone was seen a handful of times. The V gene is TRBV18, the J gene TRBJ1-5, with 7 bases lining up with TRBD1. The junction had 4 bases not matched to a gene; V was cut back by 3 bases and J by 8 bases. The CDR3 is 13 amino acids. Looked up from germline, CDR1 is KGHSH and CDR2 is LQKENI. Here the CDR3 reads CASSPRTGEPQHF. Written as DNA, the CDR3 is TGTGCCAGCTCACCTAGGACAGGAGAGCCCCAGCATTTT. Filled out from reference TRBV18 and TRBJ1-5, the complete variable domain reads NAGVMQNPRHLVRRRGQEARLRCSPMKGHSHVYWYRQLPEEGLKFMVYLQKENIIDESGMPKERFSAEFPKEGPSILRIQQVVRGDSAAYFCASSPRTGEPQHFGDGTRLSIL.

This clone came up once. The gene calls are TRBV7-9 and TRBJ2-5, with 7 bases lining up with TRBD1. Losses at the gene ends were 0 bases for V and 5 bases for J; bases not matched to a gene: 6. Looked up from germline, CDR1 is SEHNR and CDR2 is FQNEAQ (reference sequence). The CDR3 has 15 amino acids. In nucleotides, the CDR3 is TGTGCCAGCAGCTTAGCTGGGACAGAAGGGGAGACCCAGTACTTC. Amino acids: CASSLAGTEGETQYF.

The rearrangement links TRBV28 to TRBJ1-5; TRBD1 matches 8 bases. CDR1 is MDHEN, CDR2 SYDVKM, per germline. The CDR3 length is 16 residues. V lost 1 base, J lost 6 bases, and 8 bases stayed unmatched. The CDR3 DNA follows: TGTGCCAGCAGTTTATTCGGCAGGGGGCGCGGTCAGCCCCAGCATTTT. Translation gives CASSLFGRGRGQPQHF.

This clone was counted between two and nine times. The chain combines TRBV4-3 with TRBJ2-7, with D possibly matching TRBD2 (6 bases). The CDR3 has 15 residues. Looked up from germline, CDR1 is LGHNA and CDR2 is YSLEER. Trimming stripped 0 bases from V and 4 bases from J, with 13 bases between. The CDR3 spells CASSQESGRLYEQYF. The DNA for the CDR3 is TGCGCCAGCAGCCAAGAAAGCGGGCGACTATACGAGCAGTACTTC.

This chain uses TRBV10-2 with TRBJ1-1; D is uncertain. In germline, CDR1 is WSHSY, CDR2 SAAADI. This CDR3 has 14 residues. V was shortened by 3 bases and J by 2 bases, with 10 bases between the two germline ends. CDR3 DNA sequence: TGCGCCAGCAGTGAACCAGGTTCTAACACTGAAGCTTTCTTT. It encodes CASSEPGSNTEAFF.

The CDR3 here is CASSNTPAVGTEAFF. Written as DNA, the CDR3 is TGTGCCAGCAGTAATACCCCGGCGGTTGGCACTGAAGCTTTCTTT. The gene calls are TRBV6-5 and TRBJ1-1; no clear D gene. This CDR3 has 15 amino acids. Trimming left V 5 bases short and J 4 bases short, with 17 bases between. Germline V gives CDR1 MNHEY, CDR2 SVGAGI.

The V and J genes are TRBV7-6 and TRBJ2-7, with 10 bases identical to TRBD2. The germline CDR1 and CDR2 sequences are SGHVS and FNYEAQ. This CDR3 spans 14 amino acids. V shed 4 bases, J shed 0 bases, and the junction held 0 bases outside the gene matches. The CDR3 region is CASSSSGSSYEQYF. The CDR3 DNA reads TGTGCCAGCAGCTCTAGCGGGAGCTCCTACGAGCAGTACTTC.

The chain employs TRBV5-1 and TRBJ2-5, with a weak D call TRBD2 (6 bases). The V end lost 3 bases, the J end lost 5 bases, and 11 bases lay between the germline ends. Per the germline V gene, CDR1 is SGHRS and CDR2 is YFSETQ. The CDR3 length is 13 residues. The CDR3 here is CASSSGSGETQYF. In DNA, the CDR3 is TGCGCCAGCAGCTCCGGGAGCGGGGAGACCCAGTACTTC.

This clone has more than one count but fewer than ten. One end of the junction does not line up with germline, which may come from a read error. This sequence joins TRBV29-1 and TRBJ1-1; maybe TRBD1 (6 bases). From germline, CDR1 is SQVTM and CDR2 ANQGSEA. The CDR3 contains 12 residues. The CDR3 bases are TGCAGCGTTGAAGACATAACCAGACAGGCATACTTT. The encoded protein is CSVEDITRQAYF.

The chain joins TRBV2 to TRBJ1-5, with D perhaps TRBD1 (5 bases). The CDR3 sequence is 14 residues long. CDR1 is SNHLY and CDR2 is FYNNEI in the germline V gene. The ends were cut back, 4 bases at V and 8 bases at J, with 15 bases in the middle. This CDR3 is CASSVGGVGKPQHF. In nucleotides, the CDR3 is TGTGCCAGCAGTGTCGGAGGGGTCGGGAAGCCCCAGCATTTT.

Regarding this clone: A read error may produce the germline difference seen at one junction end. CDR3 sequence reads: CSSSLGGTGGNGYTF. In DNA, the CDR3 is TGTTCCAGCAGCCTTGGAGGGACAGGGGGAAATGGCTACACCTTC. This chain links TRBV7-9 with TRBJ1-2, with 11 bases fitting TRBD1. CDR1 and CDR2 (germline): SEHNR, FQNEAQ (reference sequence). The length of the CDR3 is 15 residues.

The rearrangement uses TRBV5-4 and TRBJ2-2; weak D call: TRBD1 (5 bases). Trimming cost V 0 bases and J 7 bases, with 13 bases left between them. The length of the CDR3 is 15 residues. The germline V gene encodes CDR1 SGHNT and CDR2 YYREEE (reference sequence). The CDR3 DNA is TGTGCCAGCAGCTTGGACGCAGGGCAGAACGGGGAGCTGTTTTTT. Translated, it gives CASSLDAGQNGELFF.

The chain is built from TRBV30 and TRBJ2-1; 11 nucleotides align to TRBD2. CDR1 and CDR2 from the germline V gene are GTSNPN and SVGIG (reference sequence). The junction had 6 bases not matched to a gene; V was cut back by 4 bases and J by 10 bases. CDR3 size: 13 residues. CDR3 DNA sequence: TGTGCCTGGACTAGCGGGAGGTTTGAAGAGCAGTTCTTC. This codes for CAWTSGRFEEQFF.

J is TRBJ2-2 and V is TRBV4-3, with 8 nucleotides matching TRBD1. The V and J ends lost 4 bases and 7 bases, in that order; junction bases with no gene match: 5. The CDR3 spans 14 residues. Germline V gene lookup returns CDR1 LGHNA and CDR2 YSLEER. The CDR3 region is CASSLRTGHGELFF. The CDR3, as DNA: TGCGCCAGCAGCCTAAGGACAGGGCACGGGGAGCTGTTTTTT.

This rearrangement joins TRBV27 to TRBJ2-5, with TRBD1 matching over 10 bases. With V trimmed by 6 bases and J by 5 bases, 6 bases remained unmatched. CDR3 length equals 14 residues. The V gene's germline CDR1 is MNHEY and CDR2 SMNVEV (reference sequence). The DNA for the CDR3 is TGTGCCAGCAGAGGGACAGGGGTATTGGAGACCCAGTACTTC. As protein: CASRGTGVLETQYF.

V gene TRBV5-1 combines with J gene TRBJ2-1, with TRBD2 matching 15 bases. Germline loops: CDR1 SGHRS, CDR2 YFSETQ. With 4 bases clipped from V and 5 bases from J, the junction kept 4 bases outside the gene matches. The CDR3 runs to 16 residues. Here the CDR3 DNA reads TGCGCCAGCAGCCTGGGGACTAGCGGGGGGCACAATGAGCAGTTCTTC. Its protein product is CASSLGTSGGHNEQFF.

The chain is built from TRBV27 and TRBJ1-5, with D possibly being TRBD1 (5 bases). Germline CDR1 and CDR2: MNHEY and SMNVEV (reference sequence). The CDR3 is 14 amino acids. V lost 6 bases, J lost 6 bases, and 15 bases lay in between. CDR3 region: CASRGLGGGQPQHF. The DNA for the CDR3 is TGTGCCAGCAGGGGGTTGGGGGGGGGTCAGCCCCAGCATTTT.

The chain links TRBV10-3 to TRBJ2-1, with 8 positions matching TRBD2. The junction had 8 bases not matched to a gene; V was cut back by 7 bases and J by 0 bases. The CDR3 consists of 16 residues. The germline CDR1 and CDR2 sequences are ENHRY and SYGVKD. CDR3 sequence: CAINPGGGLSYNEQFF. For the CDR3, the DNA is TGTGCCATCAACCCCGGGGGGGGTCTCTCCTACAATGAGCAGTTCTTC.

The CDR3 sequence: CASSVRLRAGNTGELFF. DNA for the CDR3: TGTGCCAGCAGCGTCCGGCTTAGGGCGGGGAACACCGGGGAGCTGTTTTTT. The V gene is TRBV9, the J gene TRBJ2-2; a possible D gene is TRBD2 (5 bases). V was trimmed by 2 bases and J by 1 base, leaving 15 bases between them. This CDR3 comprises 17 residues. The germline gives CDR1 SGDLS, CDR2 YYNGEE.

The chain uses TRBV7-2 and TRBJ2-7; D call uncertain. Germline CDR1 reads SGHTA; CDR2 reads FQGNSA. The CDR3 covers 15 residues. The V end lost 2 bases, the J end lost 0 bases, and 11 bases lay between the germline ends. CDR3 region: CASSLRRSSSYEQYF. The CDR3 bases are TGTGCCAGCAGCTTAAGGCGGTCGAGCTCCTACGAGCAGTACTTC.

The J gene is TRBJ2-7, the V gene TRBV12-5; D is unresolved. Germline CDR1 reads LGHNT; CDR2 reads FRNRAP. The length of the CDR3 is 12 residues. Trimming took off 3 bases at V and 5 bases at J, with 8 bases between the two ends. For the CDR3, the DNA is TGTGCTAGTGGTTTACCAGGTCACGAGCAGTACTTC. It translates to CASGLPGHEQYF.